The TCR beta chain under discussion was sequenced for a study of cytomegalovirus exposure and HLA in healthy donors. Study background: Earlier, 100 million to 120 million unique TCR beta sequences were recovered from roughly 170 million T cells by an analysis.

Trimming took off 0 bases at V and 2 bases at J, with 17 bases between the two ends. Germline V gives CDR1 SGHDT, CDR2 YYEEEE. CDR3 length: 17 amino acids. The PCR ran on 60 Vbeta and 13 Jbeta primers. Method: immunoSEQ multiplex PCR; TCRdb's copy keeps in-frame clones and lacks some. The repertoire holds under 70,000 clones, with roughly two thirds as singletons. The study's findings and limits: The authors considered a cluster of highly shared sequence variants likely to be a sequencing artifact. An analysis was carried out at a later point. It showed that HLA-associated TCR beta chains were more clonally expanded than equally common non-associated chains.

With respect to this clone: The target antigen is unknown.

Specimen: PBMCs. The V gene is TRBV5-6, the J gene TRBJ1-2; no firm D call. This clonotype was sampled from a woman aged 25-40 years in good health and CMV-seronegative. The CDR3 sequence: CASSLEIPRLGNYGYTF. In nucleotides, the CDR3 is TGTGCCAGCAGCTTGGAAATACCGCGCCTCGGGAACTATGGCTACACCTTC.